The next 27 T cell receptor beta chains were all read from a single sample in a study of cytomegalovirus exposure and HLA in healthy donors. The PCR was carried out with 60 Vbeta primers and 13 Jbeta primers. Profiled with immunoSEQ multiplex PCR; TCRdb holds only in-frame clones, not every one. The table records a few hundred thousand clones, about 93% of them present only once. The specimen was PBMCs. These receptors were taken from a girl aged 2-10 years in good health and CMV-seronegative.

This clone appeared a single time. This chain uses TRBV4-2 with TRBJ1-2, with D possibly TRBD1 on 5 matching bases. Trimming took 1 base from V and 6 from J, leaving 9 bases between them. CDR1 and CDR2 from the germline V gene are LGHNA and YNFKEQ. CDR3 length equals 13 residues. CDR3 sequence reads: CASSQVTGDGYTF. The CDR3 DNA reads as TGTGCCAGCAGCCAAGTTACGGGGGATGGCTACACCTTC.

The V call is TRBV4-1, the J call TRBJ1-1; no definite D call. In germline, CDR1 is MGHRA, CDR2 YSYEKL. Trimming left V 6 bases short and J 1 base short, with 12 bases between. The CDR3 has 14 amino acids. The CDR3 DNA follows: TGCGCCAGCAGGGGTCGGCGGGAGAACACTGAAGCTTTCTTT. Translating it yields CASRGRRENTEAFF.

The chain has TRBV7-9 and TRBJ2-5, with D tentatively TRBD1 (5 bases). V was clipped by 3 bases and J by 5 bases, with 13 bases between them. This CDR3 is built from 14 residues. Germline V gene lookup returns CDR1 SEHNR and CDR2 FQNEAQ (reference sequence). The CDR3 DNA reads TGTGCCAGCAGCTTCACCTCAGGGCCGGAGACCCAGTACTTC. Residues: CASSFTSGPETQYF. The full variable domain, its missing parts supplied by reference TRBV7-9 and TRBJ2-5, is DTGVSQNPRHKITKRGQNVTFRCDPISEHNRLYWYRQTLGQGPEFLTYFQNEAQLEKSRLLSDRFSAERPKGSFSTLEIQRTEQGDSAMYLCASSFTSGPETQYFGPGTRLLVL.

CDR3 nucleotide sequence: TGTGCCTGGATAACAGCTGGGGCCAACGTCCTGACTTTC. Translated: CAWITAGANVLTF. The chain links TRBV30 to TRBJ2-6, with D uncertain. The CDR3 consists of 13 residues. Trimming cost V 4 bases and J 2 bases, with 6 bases left between them. CDR1 is GTSNPN, CDR2 SVGIG, per germline (reference sequence).

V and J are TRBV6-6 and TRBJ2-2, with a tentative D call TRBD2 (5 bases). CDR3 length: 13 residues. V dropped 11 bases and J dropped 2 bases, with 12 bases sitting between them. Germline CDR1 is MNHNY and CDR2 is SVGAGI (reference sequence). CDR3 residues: CAGGRLNTGELFF. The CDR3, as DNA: TGTGCCGGAGGACGGTTAAACACCGGGGAGCTGTTTTTT.

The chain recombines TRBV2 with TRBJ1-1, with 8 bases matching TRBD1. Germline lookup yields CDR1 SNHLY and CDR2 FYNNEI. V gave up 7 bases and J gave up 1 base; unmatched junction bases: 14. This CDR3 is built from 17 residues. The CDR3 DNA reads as TGTGCCAGCAACACCGTACCAGGGGGCGCAGGGAACACTGAAGCTTTCTTT. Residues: CASNTVPGGAGNTEAFF.

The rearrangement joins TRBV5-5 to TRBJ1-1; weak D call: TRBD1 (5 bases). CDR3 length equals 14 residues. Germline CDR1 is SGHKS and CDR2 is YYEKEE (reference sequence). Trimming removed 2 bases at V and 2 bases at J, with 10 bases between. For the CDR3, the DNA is TGTGCCAGCAGCTTTGCGGGGGTAAACACTGAAGCTTTCTTT. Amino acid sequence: CASSFAGVNTEAFF.

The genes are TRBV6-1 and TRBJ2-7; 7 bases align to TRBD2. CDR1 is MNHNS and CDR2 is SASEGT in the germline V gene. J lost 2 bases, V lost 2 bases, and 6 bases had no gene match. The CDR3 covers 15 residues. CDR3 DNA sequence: TGTGCCAGCAGTGAACGACTAGCTCTAGCCTACGAGCAGTACTTC. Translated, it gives CASSERLALAYEQYF.

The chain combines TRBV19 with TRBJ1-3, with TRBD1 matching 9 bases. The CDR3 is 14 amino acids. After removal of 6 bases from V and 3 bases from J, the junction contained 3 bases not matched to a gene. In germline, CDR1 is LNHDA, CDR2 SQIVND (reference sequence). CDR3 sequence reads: CASRTGGGGNTIYF. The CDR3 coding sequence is TGTGCCAGTAGGACAGGGGGAGGTGGAAACACCATATATTTT.

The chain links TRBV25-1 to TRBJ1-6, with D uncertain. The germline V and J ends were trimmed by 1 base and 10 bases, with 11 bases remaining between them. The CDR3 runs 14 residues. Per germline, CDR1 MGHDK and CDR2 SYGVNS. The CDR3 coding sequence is TGTGCCAGCAGTGAATCTGCGGGAGGGTCACCCCTCCACTTT. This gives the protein CASSESAGGSPLHF. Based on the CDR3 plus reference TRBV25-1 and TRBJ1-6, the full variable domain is EADIYQTPRYLVIGTGKKITLECSQTMGHDKMYWYQQDPGMELHLIHYSYGVNSTEKGDLSSESTVSRIRTEHFPLTLESARPSHTSQYLCASSESAGGSPLHFGNGTRLTVT.

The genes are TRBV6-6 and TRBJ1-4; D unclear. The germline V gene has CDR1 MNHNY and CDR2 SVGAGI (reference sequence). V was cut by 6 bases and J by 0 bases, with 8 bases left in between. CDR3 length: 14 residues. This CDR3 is CASRRAATNEKLFF. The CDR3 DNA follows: TGTGCCAGCAGGAGGGCGGCAACTAATGAAAAACTGTTTTTT.

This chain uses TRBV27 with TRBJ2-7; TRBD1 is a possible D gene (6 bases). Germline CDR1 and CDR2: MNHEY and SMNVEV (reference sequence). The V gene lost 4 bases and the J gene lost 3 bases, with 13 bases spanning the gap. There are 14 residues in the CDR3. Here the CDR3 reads CASSSSQGIYEQYF. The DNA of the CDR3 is TGTGCCAGCAGTTCGTCACAGGGTATCTACGAGCAGTACTTC.

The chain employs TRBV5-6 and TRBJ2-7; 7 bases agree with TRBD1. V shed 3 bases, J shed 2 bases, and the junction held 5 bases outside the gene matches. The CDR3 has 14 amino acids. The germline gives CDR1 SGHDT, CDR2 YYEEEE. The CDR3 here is CASSSGQDPYEQYF. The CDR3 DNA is TGTGCCAGCAGCTCCGGACAGGATCCCTACGAGCAGTACTTC.

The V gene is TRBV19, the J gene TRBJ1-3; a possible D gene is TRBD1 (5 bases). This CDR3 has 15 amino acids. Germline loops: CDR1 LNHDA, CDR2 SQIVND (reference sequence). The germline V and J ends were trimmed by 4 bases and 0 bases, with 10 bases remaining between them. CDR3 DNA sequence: TGTGCCAGTAGTACTTCAGACAGCTCTGGAAACACCATATATTTT. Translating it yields CASSTSDSSGNTIYF.

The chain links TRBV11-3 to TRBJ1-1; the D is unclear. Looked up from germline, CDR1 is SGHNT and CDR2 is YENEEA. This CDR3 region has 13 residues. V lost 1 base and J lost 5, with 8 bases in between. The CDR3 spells CASSLGGETEAFF. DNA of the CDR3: TGTGCCAGCAGCTTAGGGGGAGAAACTGAAGCTTTCTTT.

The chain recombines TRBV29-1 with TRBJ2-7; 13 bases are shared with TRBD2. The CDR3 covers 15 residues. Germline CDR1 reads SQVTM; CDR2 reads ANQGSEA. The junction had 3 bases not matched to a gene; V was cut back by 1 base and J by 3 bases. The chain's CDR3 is CSVEGTSGSLYEQYF. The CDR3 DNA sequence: TGCAGCGTTGAAGGGACTAGCGGGAGTCTCTACGAGCAGTACTTC.

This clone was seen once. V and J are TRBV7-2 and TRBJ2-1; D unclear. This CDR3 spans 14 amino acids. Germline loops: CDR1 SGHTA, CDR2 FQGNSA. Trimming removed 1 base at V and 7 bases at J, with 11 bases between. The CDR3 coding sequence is TGTGCCAGCAGCTTAGTTCCTAGTATAAATGAGCAGTTCTTC. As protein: CASSLVPSINEQFF.

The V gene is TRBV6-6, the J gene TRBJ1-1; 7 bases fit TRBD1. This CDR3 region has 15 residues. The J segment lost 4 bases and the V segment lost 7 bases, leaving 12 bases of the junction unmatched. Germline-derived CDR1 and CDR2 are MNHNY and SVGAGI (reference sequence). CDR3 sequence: CASKHGTARGTEAFF. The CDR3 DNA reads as TGTGCCAGCAAGCATGGGACAGCGAGGGGCACTGAAGCTTTCTTT.

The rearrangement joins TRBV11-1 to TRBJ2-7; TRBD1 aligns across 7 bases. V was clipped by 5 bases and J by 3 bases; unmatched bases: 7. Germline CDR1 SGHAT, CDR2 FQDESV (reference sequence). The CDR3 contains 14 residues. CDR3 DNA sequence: TGTGCCAGCAGCAAAAACAGGGGCAACTACGAGCAGTACTTC. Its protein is CASSKNRGNYEQYF. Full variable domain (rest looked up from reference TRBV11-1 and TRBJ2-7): EAEVAQSPRYKITEKSQAVAFWCDPISGHATLYWYRQILGQGPELLVQFQDESVVDDSQLPKDRFSAERLKGVDSTLKIQPAELGDSAMYLCASSKNRGNYEQYFGPGTRLTVT.

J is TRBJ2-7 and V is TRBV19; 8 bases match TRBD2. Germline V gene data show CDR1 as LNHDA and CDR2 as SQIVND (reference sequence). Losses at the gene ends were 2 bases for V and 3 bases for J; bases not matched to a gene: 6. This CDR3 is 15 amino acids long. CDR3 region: CASSILAGEVYEQYF. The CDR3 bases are TGTGCCAGTAGTATACTAGCGGGTGAGGTCTACGAGCAGTACTTC.

CDR3 loop: CASSFLAVSTDTQYF. DNA of the CDR3: TGTGCCAGCAGTTTTCTCGCGGTTAGCACAGATACGCAGTATTTT. The chain combines TRBV6-6 with TRBJ2-3; D unclear. CDR3 length: 15 amino acids. Looked up from germline, CDR1 is MNHNY and CDR2 is SVGAGI (reference sequence). Trimming shortened V by 4 bases and J by 0 bases, and 11 bases separated the two germline ends.

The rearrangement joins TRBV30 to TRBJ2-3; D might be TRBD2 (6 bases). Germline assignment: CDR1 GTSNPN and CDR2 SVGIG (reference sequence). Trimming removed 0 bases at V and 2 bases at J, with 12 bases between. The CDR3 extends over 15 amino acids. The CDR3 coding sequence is TGTGCCTGGAGTGTATGGGCTAGCGACACAGATACGCAGTATTTT. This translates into CAWSVWASDTDTQYF.

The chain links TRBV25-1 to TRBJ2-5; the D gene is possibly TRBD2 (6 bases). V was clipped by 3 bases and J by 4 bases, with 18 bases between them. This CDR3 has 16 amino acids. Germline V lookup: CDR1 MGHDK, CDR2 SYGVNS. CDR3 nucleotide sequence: TGTGCCAGCAGTGACTTAGGGGAGGTTACCAGAGAGACCCAGTACTTC. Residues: CASSDLGEVTRETQYF. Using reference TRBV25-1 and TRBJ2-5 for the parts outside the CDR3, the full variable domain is EADIYQTPRYLVIGTGKKITLECSQTMGHDKMYWYQQDPGMELHLIHYSYGVNSTEKGDLSSESTVSRIRTEHFPLTLESARPSHTSQYLCASSDLGEVTRETQYFGPGTRLLVL.

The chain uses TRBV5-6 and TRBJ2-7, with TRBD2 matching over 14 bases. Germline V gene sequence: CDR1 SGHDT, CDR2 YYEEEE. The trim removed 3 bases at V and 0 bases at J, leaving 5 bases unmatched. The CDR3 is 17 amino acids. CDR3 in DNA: TGTGCCAGCAGCTCCGGGACTAGCGGGAGAGACTCCTACGAGCAGTACTTC. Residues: CASSSGTSGRDSYEQYF.

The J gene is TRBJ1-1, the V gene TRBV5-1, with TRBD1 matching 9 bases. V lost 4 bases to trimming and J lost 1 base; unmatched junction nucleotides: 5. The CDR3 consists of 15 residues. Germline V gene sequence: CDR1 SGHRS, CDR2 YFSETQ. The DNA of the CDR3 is TGCGCCAGCAGCGGGGGACAGGGTAAGAACACTGAAGCTTTCTTT. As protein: CASSGGQGKNTEAFF.

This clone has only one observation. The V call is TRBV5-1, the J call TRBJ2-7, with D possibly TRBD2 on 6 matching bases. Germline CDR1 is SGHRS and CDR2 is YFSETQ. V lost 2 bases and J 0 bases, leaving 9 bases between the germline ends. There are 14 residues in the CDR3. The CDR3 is CASSFGGFSYEQYF. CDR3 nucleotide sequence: TGCGCCAGCAGCTTTGGGGGGTTCTCCTACGAGCAGTACTTC. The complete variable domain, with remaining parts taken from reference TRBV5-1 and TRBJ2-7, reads KAGVTQTPRYLIKTRGQQVTLSCSPISGHRSVSWYQQTPGQGLQFLFEYFSETQRNKGNFPGRFSGRQFSNSRSEMNVSTLELGDSALYLCASSFGGFSYEQYFGPGTRLTVT.

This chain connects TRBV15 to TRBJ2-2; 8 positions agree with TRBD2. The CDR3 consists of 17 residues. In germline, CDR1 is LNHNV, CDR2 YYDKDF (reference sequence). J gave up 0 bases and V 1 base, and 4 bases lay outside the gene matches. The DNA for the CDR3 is TGTGCCACCAGCAGAGGGCGCGGGGGGCCGAACACCGGGGAGCTGTTTTTT. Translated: CATSRGRGGPNTGELFF.